The next 10 T cell receptor beta chains were all read from a single sample in a study of blood T cells in healthy people across ages. A J-beta primer mix and a sample-barcoded 5' primer were used in a second PCR of roughly 7 to 12 cycles. From the 5' RACE reads, TCRdb called clonotypes with MiXCR, one entry per CDR3 protein. This sample has over a million distinct CDR3 sequences, with less than 25% found just once. This same sample was also part of a study on T cells of mothers and their children.

The material sequenced was blood. The receptors shown here come from a girl aged 2-10 years in good health.

V is TRBV3-1 and J is TRBJ2-5; 8 bases align to TRBD2. The assigned J gene may be wrong: the sequence end matches TRBJ2-1 better. The CDR3 runs to 16 residues. Germline loops: CDR1 LGHDT, CDR2 YNNKEL (reference sequence). Here the CDR3 DNA reads TGTGCCAGCAGCCAAGAGAACCGGGGGGGCCGCAATGAGCAGTTCTTC. It codes for CASSQENRGGRNEQFF.

This clonotype turned up a few times. V and J are TRBV28 and TRBJ2-7; either TRBD1 or TRBD2 may fit D (5 bases each). The CDR3 has 14 amino acids. V lost 7 bases, J lost 2 bases, and 15 bases lay in between. The germline CDR1 and CDR2 sequences are MDHEN and SYDVKM. In DNA, the CDR3 is TGTGCCAGCACCCTAGGGACGCAAGCCTACGAGCAGTACTTC. It yields the protein CASTLGTQAYEQYF.

This clonotype appeared a few times. This sequence joins TRBV10-3 and TRBJ2-5, with no clear D. The J call may be incorrect, as the DNA end agrees better with TRBJ2-1. CDR3 length: 14 amino acids. Germline-derived CDR1 and CDR2 are ENHRY and SYGVKD. This CDR3 is CAISDLSGDYEQFF. CDR3 DNA sequence: TGTGCCATCAGTGACCTCTCGGGCGACTATGAGCAGTTCTTC.

This chain uses TRBV6-5 with TRBJ1-2; unclear D gene. The V end was cut by 4 bases, the J end by 0 bases, with 12 bases between. The CDR3 sequence is 15 residues long. Germline V gives CDR1 MNHEY, CDR2 SVGAGI. DNA of the CDR3: TGTGCCAGCAGTTCCGCGTATTATACTAACTATGGCTACACCTTC. This translates into CASSSAYYTNYGYTF.

The V and J genes are TRBV20-1 and TRBJ2-1; tentatively, D is TRBD2 (6 bases). The CDR3 runs to 15 residues. The germline gives CDR1 DFQATT, CDR2 SNEGSKA (reference sequence). V was clipped by 5 bases and J by 6 bases, with 20 bases between them. The CDR3 protein is CSAEEGRGPLNEQFF. CDR3 DNA: TGCAGTGCTGAGGAGGGTAGAGGGCCCCTCAATGAGCAGTTCTTC.

This clonotype was observed a handful of times. The rearrangement uses TRBV20-1 and TRBJ2-1; the D is unclear. Trimming pared 5 bases from V and 0 bases from J, leaving 8 bases between. Germline V CDR1 and CDR2: DFQATT, SNEGSKA (reference sequence). The CDR3 extends over 13 amino acids. CDR3 DNA sequence: TGCAGTGCTCCCTCCGGCTCCTACAATGAGCAGTTCTTC. Protein: CSAPSGSYNEQFF.

This clonotype has only a few counts. The chain carries TRBV19 and TRBJ2-5; 9 bases fit TRBD2. The CDR3 is 17 amino acids. The germline gives CDR1 LNHDA, CDR2 SQIVND (reference sequence). V shed 3 bases, J shed 1 base, and the junction held 9 bases outside the gene matches. CDR3 in DNA: TGTGCCAGTAGTATTGTCTTCGGCGGGGGGGTCCAAGAGACCCAGTACTTC. Its protein product is CASSIVFGGGVQETQYF.

V and J are TRBV11-2 and TRBJ2-5; possibly TRBD1 or TRBD2 for D (5 bases each). The DNA end lines up better with TRBJ2-7; the J call may be wrong. This CDR3 region has 15 residues. The V gene's germline CDR1 is SGHAT and CDR2 FQNNGV. For the CDR3, the DNA is TGTGCCAGCAAGAGAACAGGAGGACCTTTCTACGAGCAGTACTTC. Translating it yields CASKRTGGPFYEQYF.

This clonotype was seen more than once but under ten times. This chain links TRBV29-1 with TRBJ1-1; D not resolved. The length of the CDR3 is 13 residues. V was pared by 4 bases and J by 2 bases, with 11 bases between. CDR1 is SQVTM, CDR2 ANQGSEA, per germline. The CDR3 DNA reads as TGCAGCGTTGTCCTAGAATTAAACACTGAAGCTTTCTTT. Residues: CSVVLELNTEAFF. The variable domain in full, with the rest retrieved from reference TRBV29-1 and TRBJ1-1, is SAVISQKPSRDICQRGTSLTIQCQVDSQVTMMFWYRQQPGQSLTLIATANQGSEATYESGFVIDKFPISRPNLTFSTLTVSNMSPEDSSIYLCSVVLELNTEAFFGQGTRLTVV.

The chain joins TRBV27 to TRBJ1-4; 7 bases line up with TRBD1. The V gene end was trimmed by 7 bases and the J gene end by 6 bases; junction bases not matched to a gene: 5. Germline values: CDR1 MNHEY, CDR2 SMNVEV (reference sequence). This CDR3 contains 13 residues. CDR3 residues: CASMGQFHEKLFF. In nucleotides, the CDR3 is TGTGCCAGCATGGGACAGTTCCATGAAAAACTGTTTTTT.